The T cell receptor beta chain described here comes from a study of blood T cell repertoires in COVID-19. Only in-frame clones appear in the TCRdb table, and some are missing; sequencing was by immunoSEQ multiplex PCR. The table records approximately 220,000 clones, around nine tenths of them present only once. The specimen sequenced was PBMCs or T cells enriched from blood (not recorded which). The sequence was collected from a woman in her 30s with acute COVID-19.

As DNA, the CDR3 is TGTGCCAGCAGCTTGACCGGGACAACATATGGCTACACCTTC. It is translated as CASSLTGTTYGYTF. V gene TRBV5-6 combines with J gene TRBJ1-2, with D possibly being TRBD1 (6 bases). The V end was cut by 1 base, the J end by 5 bases, with 12 bases between. This CDR3 is built from 14 residues. CDR1 is SGHDT and CDR2 is YYEEEE in the germline V gene.